The 32 T cell receptor beta chains given below trace back to one sample, sequenced in a study of shared clonotypes between healthy human individuals (dated by TCRdb to about 2020). CD8 naive samples were CD45RO-negative cells positively selected for CCR7, giving a CD45RA+CCR7+ population that excluded TemRA cells. Library construction relied on the immunoSEQ multiplex PCR assay. TCRdb provides this immuneACCESS table in a form limited to in-frame rearrangements. Some clones are lacking; in checked studies, under half of them reflect an unresolved V gene, and why the rest are absent is not known. This sample comprises hundreds of thousands of clones, 92% of them detected only once. The top ten clones comprise approximately 24% of the sample. What was sequenced was naive CD8+ T cells sorted from blood. The cell subset or site label, read with the paper, signifies: CD45RA+CCR7+. Receptors were obtained from a man under 40 in good health.

The rearrangement joins TRBV5-1 to TRBJ1-1; 9 positions match TRBD1. The J segment lost 5 bases and the V segment lost 4 bases, leaving 9 bases of the junction unmatched. Germline assignment: CDR1 SGHRS and CDR2 YFSETQ. CDR3 size: 15 residues. The CDR3 is CASSPPRQGGTEAFF. The CDR3 nucleotides are TGCGCCAGCAGCCCCCCGAGACAGGGGGGGACTGAAGCTTTCTTT.

The chain uses TRBV29-1 and TRBJ2-3, with D unclear. The V and J ends lost 6 bases and 0 bases respectively, with 16 bases between them. Germline V CDR1 and CDR2: SQVTM, ANQGSEA. This CDR3 has 15 residues. The CDR3 bases are TGCAGCGTCGTCCTCTCGGTGGGTAGCACAGATACGCAGTATTTT. It translates to CSVVLSVGSTDTQYF.

The chain recombines TRBV11-2 with TRBJ2-1; no firm D call. V was cut by 0 bases and J by 4 bases, with 16 bases left in between. The CDR3 spans 17 residues. The germline V gene encodes CDR1 SGHAT and CDR2 FQNNGV. CDR3 nucleotide sequence: TGTGCCAGCAGCTTAGATCGTTGGGTGGGTCTGTACAATGAGCAGTTCTTC. Translation: CASSLDRWVGLYNEQFF. The full variable domain, its missing parts supplied by reference TRBV11-2 and TRBJ2-1, is EAGVAQSPRYKIIEKRQSVAFWCNPISGHATLYWYQQILGQGPKLLIQFQNNGVVDDSQLPKDRFSAERLKGVDSTLKIQPAKLEDSAVYLCASSLDRWVGLYNEQFFGPGTRLTVL.

This clone was observed a single time. The rearrangement joins TRBV9 to TRBJ2-1; 8 nucleotides match TRBD2. Germline assignment: CDR1 SGDLS and CDR2 YYNGEE. The trim removed 5 bases at V and 8 bases at J, leaving 6 bases unmatched. The CDR3 loop spans 13 amino acids. The DNA of the CDR3 is TGTGCCAGCAGGGGGACTAGTTCCTATGAGCAGTTCTTC. It encodes CASRGTSSYEQFF.

This rearrangement joins TRBV6-4 to TRBJ2-5, with 7 bases identical to TRBD1. The V gene end was trimmed by 10 bases and the J gene end by 2 bases; junction bases not matched to a gene: 13. The CDR3 runs 15 residues. From germline, CDR1 is MRHNA and CDR2 SNTAGT. DNA of the CDR3: TGTGCCATCAACCTCCAGGGGACAGCACAAGAGACCCAGTACTTC. Translation: CAINLQGTAQETQYF.

The J gene is TRBJ2-3, the V gene TRBV7-6; D unclear. The CDR3 covers 15 residues. The germline V and J ends were trimmed by 5 bases and 0 bases, with 12 bases remaining between them. CDR1 SGHVS and CDR2 FNYEAQ come from the germline V gene. This CDR3 is CASSRTDSSTDTQYF. The DNA of the CDR3 is TGTGCCAGCAGCCGGACCGATTCTAGCACAGATACGCAGTATTTT.

Turning to this clone: The same CDR3 also results from other DNA sequences found in this sample. The gene calls are TRBV7-9 and TRBJ2-7, with D perhaps given as TRBD1 or TRBD2 (5 bases each). The CDR3 extends over 13 amino acids. The germline V gene has CDR1 SEHNR and CDR2 FQNEAQ (reference sequence). The ends were cut back, 6 bases at V and 1 base at J, with 10 bases in the middle. The CDR3 here is CASSGGSSYEQYF. In nucleotides, the CDR3 is TGTGCCAGCAGTGGGGGTTCTTCCTACGAGCAGTACTTC.

V and J are TRBV28 and TRBJ2-7; TRBD2 matches at 7 bases. After removal of 4 bases from V and 3 bases from J, the junction contained 12 bases not matched to a gene. Per the germline V gene, CDR1 is MDHEN and CDR2 is SYDVKM. The CDR3 is made up of 16 amino acids. CDR3 sequence reads: CASSSPPGLLDYEQYF. The CDR3, as DNA: TGTGCCAGCAGTTCCCCTCCGGGACTACTAGACTACGAGCAGTACTTC.

The rearrangement links TRBV5-1 to TRBJ2-1; D is tentatively TRBD1 or TRBD2 (5 bases each). V was pared by 0 bases and J by 3 bases, with 13 bases between. Germline CDR1 is SGHRS and CDR2 is YFSETQ. CDR3 length: 16 residues. The CDR3 is CASSLASRGDYNEQFF. The CDR3 nucleotides read TGCGCCAGCAGCTTGGCCAGCCGGGGCGACTACAATGAGCAGTTCTTC.

Worth noting for this clone: Mismatch with germline at one junction end may stem from a read error. The rearrangement uses TRBV13 and TRBJ2-1; the match to TRBD2 covers 9 bases. The germline gives CDR1 PRHDT, CDR2 FYEKMQ (reference sequence). There are 12 residues in the CDR3. The CDR3 loop reads CASSLAGDEQFF. CDR3 nucleotides: TGTGCCAGCAGTTTAGCGGGAGATGAGCAGTTCTTC. Variable domain in full (rest from reference TRBV13 and TRBJ2-1): AAGVIQSPRHLIKEKRETATLKCYPIPRHDTVYWYQQGPGQDPQFLISFYEKMQSDKGSIPDRFSAQQFSDYHSELNMSSLELGDSALYFCASSLAGDEQFFGPGTRLTVL.

J is TRBJ2-2 and V is TRBV16; D remains unclear. This CDR3 is built from 15 residues. Germline CDR1 reads KGHSY; CDR2 reads FQNENV. V dropped 2 bases and J dropped 0 bases, with 7 bases sitting between them. The CDR3 coding sequence is TGTGCCAGCAGCCAACGGTTCGCGAACACCGGGGAGCTGTTTTTT. It is translated as CASSQRFANTGELFF.

This chain joins TRBV25-1 and TRBJ2-6; 12 bases line up with TRBD1. CDR3 length: 18 residues. V shed 3 bases and J 2 bases; nucleotides not matched to a gene: 5. Per the germline V gene, CDR1 is MGHDK and CDR2 is SYGVNS. CDR3 protein: CASSDAGTGGAGANVLTF. CDR3 coding DNA: TGTGCCAGCAGTGACGCCGGGACAGGGGGCGCTGGGGCCAACGTCCTGACTTTC.

The chain carries TRBV4-1 and TRBJ2-3; D is unresolved. Trimming cost V 4 bases and J 0 bases, with 14 bases left between them. The CDR3 covers 16 residues. Germline V gives CDR1 MGHRA, CDR2 YSYEKL. The CDR3 spells CASSPLGDTSTDTQYF. The DNA of the CDR3 is TGCGCCAGCAGCCCGCTGGGCGACACTAGCACAGATACGCAGTATTTT.

The chain joins TRBV29-1 to TRBJ2-2; TRBD1 might be the D (8 bases). The germline V gene encodes CDR1 SQVTM and CDR2 ANQGSEA. The V and J ends lost 6 bases and 7 bases respectively, with 15 bases between them. The CDR3 is 13 residues long. This CDR3 is CSVETGEGGELFF. For the CDR3, the DNA is TGCAGCGTGGAGACAGGGGAGGGCGGGGAGCTGTTTTTT.

The rearrangement uses TRBV10-2 and TRBJ2-7; the match to TRBD1 covers 7 bases. This CDR3 is 12 amino acids long. Germline V gene data show CDR1 as WSHSY and CDR2 as SAAADI. V was pared by 5 bases and J by 3 bases, with 1 base of the junction left unmatched. The CDR3 reads CASSPGGYEQYF. The CDR3 nucleotides are TGCGCCAGCAGTCCAGGGGGCTACGAGCAGTACTTC.

The gene calls are TRBV27 and TRBJ2-1; D gene unclear. From germline, CDR1 is MNHEY and CDR2 SMNVEV (reference sequence). This CDR3 is built from 12 residues. V was trimmed by 3 bases and J by 8 bases, leaving 8 bases between them. The CDR3 is CASSLTRDEQFF. The CDR3 region has the DNA TGTGCCAGCAGTTTGACACGCGATGAGCAGTTCTTC.

The genes are TRBV10-2 and TRBJ2-1, with 9 bases that match TRBD2. CDR1 and CDR2 from the germline V gene are WSHSY and SAAADI. This CDR3 is built from 20 residues. The ends lost 3 bases at V and 0 bases at J; junction bases unmatched: 15. The CDR3 spells CASSDLTLAGLRPSYNEQFF. The CDR3 DNA reads TGCGCCAGCAGTGACTTGACGCTAGCGGGACTTAGACCCTCCTACAATGAGCAGTTCTTC.

DNA for the CDR3: TGCGCCAGCAGCTTGGCGACAGCTAGCTCCTACGAGCAGTACTTC. Protein sequence: CASSLATASSYEQYF. The chain links TRBV5-1 to TRBJ2-7, with a tentative D call TRBD1 (5 bases). The V gene's germline CDR1 is SGHRS and CDR2 YFSETQ. The CDR3 consists of 15 residues. Trimming removed 0 bases at V and 0 bases at J, with 10 bases between.

The chain links TRBV7-8 to TRBJ1-1; D possibly corresponds to TRBD1 (5 bases). The CDR3 is made up of 13 amino acids. The V end was cut by 1 base, the J end by 5 bases, with 8 bases between. Looked up from germline, CDR1 is SGHVS and CDR2 is FQNEAQ. CDR3 sequence reads: CASSLDGGTEAFF. CDR3 sequence (DNA): TGTGCCAGCAGCTTAGATGGGGGGACTGAAGCTTTCTTT. Full variable domain (remainder filled in from reference TRBV7-8 and TRBJ1-1): GAGVSQSPRYKVAKRGQDVALRCDPISGHVSLFWYQQALGQGPEFLTYFQNEAQLDKSGLPSDRFFAERPEGSVSTLKIQRTQQEDSAVYLCASSLDGGTEAFFGQGTRLTVV.

V and J are TRBV6-5 and TRBJ2-7; unclear D gene. Trimming pared 6 bases from V and 0 bases from J, leaving 15 bases between. The germline V gene has CDR1 MNHEY and CDR2 SVGAGI. CDR3 size: 15 residues. The chain's CDR3 is CASSSRRGSSYEQYF. The CDR3 nucleotides read TGTGCCAGCAGCTCCCGGAGAGGAAGCTCCTACGAGCAGTACTTC.

The genes are TRBV30 and TRBJ2-2, with D unresolved. The germline V and J ends were trimmed by 4 bases and 3 bases, with 3 bases remaining between them. The germline V gene has CDR1 GTSNPN and CDR2 SVGIG (reference sequence). CDR3 length: 11 amino acids. CDR3 bases: TGTGCCTGGACAGACACCGGGGAGCTGTTTTTT. Its protein product is CAWTDTGELFF. Variable domain in full (rest from reference TRBV30 and TRBJ2-2): SQTIHQWPATLVQPVGSPLSLECTVEGTSNPNLYWYRQAAGRGLQLLFYSVGIGQISSEVPQNLSASRPQDRQFILSSKKLLLSDSGFYLCAWTDTGELFFGEGSRLTVL.

CDR3 in DNA: TGTGCCAGCAGTTTTAAAGGGGACAGCTATGGCTACACCTTC. Translated: CASSFKGDSYGYTF. V gene TRBV28 combines with J gene TRBJ1-2; 7 bases align to TRBD1. This CDR3 spans 14 amino acids. CDR1 and CDR2 (germline): MDHEN, SYDVKM. Trimming took 3 bases from V and 4 from J; bases not matched to a gene: 5.

The V and J genes are TRBV7-6 and TRBJ2-1; TRBD2 matches at 9 bases. Germline V gene sequence: CDR1 SGHVS, CDR2 FNYEAQ. CDR3 size: 21 residues. V gave up 0 bases and J gave up 8 bases; unmatched junction bases: 23. Here the CDR3 reads CASSLAAGVLAGTRYTDEQFF. CDR3 nucleotides: TGTGCCAGCAGCTTAGCGGCAGGGGTGCTAGCGGGAACCCGTTACACAGATGAGCAGTTCTTC.

V and J are TRBV15 and TRBJ2-3; 7 bases match TRBD1. The CDR3 extends over 18 amino acids. V shed 1 base and J 0 bases; nucleotides not matched to a gene: 10. CDR1 is LNHNV and CDR2 is YYDKDF in the germline V gene (reference sequence). CDR3 in amino acids: CATSRARTGESSTDTQYF. The CDR3, as DNA: TGTGCCACCAGCAGAGCGAGGACAGGAGAGAGTAGCACAGATACGCAGTATTTT.

The chain carries TRBV6-5 and TRBJ2-3, with TRBD1 matching over 9 bases. V lost 3 bases and J lost 1; bases outside the gene matches: 5. The CDR3 sequence is 16 residues long. Germline CDR1 MNHEY, CDR2 SVGAGI. The chain's CDR3 is CASSYHRDRGTDTQYF. In nucleotides, the CDR3 is TGTGCCAGCAGTTATCACCGGGACAGGGGCACAGATACGCAGTATTTT.

CDR3 coding DNA: TGTGCCAGCAGCGAGGGACCTACTAGCACAGATACGCAGTATTTT. It is translated as CASSEGPTSTDTQYF. The chain employs TRBV2 and TRBJ2-3, with D tentatively TRBD1 or TRBD2 (5 bases each). V was shortened by 6 bases and J by 0 bases, with 13 bases between the two germline ends. The germline V gene has CDR1 SNHLY and CDR2 FYNNEI. The CDR3 runs 15 residues.

This clone was detected once. This chain joins TRBV5-8 and TRBJ2-7; D is perhaps TRBD2 (6 bases). Trimming took off 2 bases at V and 5 bases at J, with 17 bases between the two ends. Germline CDR1 SGHTS, CDR2 YDEGEE. The CDR3 covers 15 residues. The CDR3 DNA reads as TGTGCCAGCAGCTTAGGGCCCGGGACTGCCAACGAGCAGTACTTC. As protein: CASSLGPGTANEQYF.

The CDR3 is CASTPYPGRGYGYTF. The DNA of the CDR3 is TGTGCCAGCACCCCCTACCCAGGCAGGGGCTATGGCTACACCTTC. The V call is TRBV7-2, the J call TRBJ1-2, with D possibly TRBD1 on 6 matching bases. Germline V CDR1 and CDR2: SGHTA, FQGNSA. The CDR3 is 15 residues long. The V end was cut by 7 bases, the J end by 4 bases, with 19 bases between.

V gene TRBV11-2 combines with J gene TRBJ1-4; D is unresolved. CDR3 length: 15 amino acids. Germline V gives CDR1 SGHAT, CDR2 FQNNGV. V was shortened by 4 bases and J by 0 bases, with 9 bases between the two germline ends. In DNA form, the CDR3 reads TGTGCCAGCAGCTCCAACACGGCAACTAATGAAAAACTGTTTTTT. It yields the protein CASSSNTATNEKLFF.

The CDR3 here is CASRRGLSSYNEQFF. CDR3 coding DNA: TGTGCCAGCAGACGCGGACTGAGCTCCTACAATGAGCAGTTCTTC. This chain connects TRBV27 to TRBJ2-1; the D gene is possibly TRBD2 (5 bases). V was pared by 6 bases and J by 0 bases, with 12 bases between. The CDR3 is 15 amino acids. The germline V gene has CDR1 MNHEY and CDR2 SMNVEV (reference sequence).

The chain has TRBV18 and TRBJ2-7; D uncertain. Germline CDR1 reads KGHSH; CDR2 reads LQKENI. Trimming took off 0 bases at V and 2 bases at J, with 14 bases between the two ends. CDR3 length equals 16 residues. Written as DNA, the CDR3 is TGTGCCAGCTCACCACCTCTTGGGTCAAATCCCTACGAGCAGTACTTC. Protein sequence: CASSPPLGSNPYEQYF.

Remarks on this clone: Other DNA sequences in the sample encode the same CDR3. The chain links TRBV27 to TRBJ2-7, with D unclear. CDR3 length: 13 amino acids. V shed 2 bases and J shed 0 bases, with 5 bases lying between them. The germline gives CDR1 MNHEY, CDR2 SMNVEV (reference sequence). CDR3 loop: CASSLKVSYEQYF. The CDR3 bases are TGTGCCAGCAGTTTAAAGGTCTCCTACGAGCAGTACTTC.